This T cell receptor (beta chain) appears in the sequencing data of a study of T cells after yellow fever vaccination. Points from the study as a whole: Repertoires sorted by FACS could include abundant clonotypes that are contaminants from the bulk population.

Note on this clonotype: Antigen specificity is unknown.

In TCRdb, the 5' RACE reads were re-called with MiXCR into one record per CDR3 protein. The sample yields some 400,000 distinct CDR3 sequences, 15% to 20% seen once. Germline CDR1 SGHRS, CDR2 YFSETQ. The CDR3 sequence is 14 residues long. Trimming stripped 1 base from V and 4 bases from J, with 10 bases between. The chain combines TRBV5-1 with TRBJ2-3; D might be TRBD2 (6 bases). The TCR was taken from a young man who received the YFV17D yellow fever vaccine. Sequencing was performed on PBMCs, taken before the yellow fever booster vaccination. The CDR3 sequence is CASSLTSPADTQYF. DNA for the CDR3: TGCGCCAGCAGCTTGACTAGCCCCGCAGATACGCAGTATTTT. Combining the CDR3 with reference TRBV5-1 and TRBJ2-3 gives the whole variable domain KAGVTQTPRYLIKTRGQQVTLSCSPISGHRSVSWYQQTPGQGLQFLFEYFSETQRNKGNFPGRFSGRQFSNSRSEMNVSTLELGDSALYLCASSLTSPADTQYFGPGTRLTVL.